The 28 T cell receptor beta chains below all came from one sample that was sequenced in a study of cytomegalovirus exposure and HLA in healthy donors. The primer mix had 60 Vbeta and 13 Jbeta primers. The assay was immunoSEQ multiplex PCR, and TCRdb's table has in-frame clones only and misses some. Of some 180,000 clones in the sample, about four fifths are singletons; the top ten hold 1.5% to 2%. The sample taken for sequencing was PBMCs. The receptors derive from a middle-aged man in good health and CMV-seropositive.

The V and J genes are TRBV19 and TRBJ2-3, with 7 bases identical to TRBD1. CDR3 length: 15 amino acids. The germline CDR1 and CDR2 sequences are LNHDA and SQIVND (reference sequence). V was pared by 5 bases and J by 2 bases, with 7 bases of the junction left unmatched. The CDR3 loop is CASSLGTVNTDTQYF. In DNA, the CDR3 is TGTGCCAGTAGTCTTGGGACAGTCAACACAGATACGCAGTATTTT.

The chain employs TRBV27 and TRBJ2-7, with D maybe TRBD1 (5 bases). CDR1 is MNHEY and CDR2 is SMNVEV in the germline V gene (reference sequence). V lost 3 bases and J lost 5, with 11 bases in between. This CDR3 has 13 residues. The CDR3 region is CASSLPGKDEQYF. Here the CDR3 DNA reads TGTGCCAGCAGTTTGCCAGGGAAGGACGAGCAGTACTTC.

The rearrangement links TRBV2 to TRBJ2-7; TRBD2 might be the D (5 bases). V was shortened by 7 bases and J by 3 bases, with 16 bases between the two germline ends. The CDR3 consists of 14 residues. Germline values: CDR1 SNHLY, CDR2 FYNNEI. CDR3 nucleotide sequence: TGTGCCAGCACGCAAAGGAGGCAGAACTACGAGCAGTACTTC. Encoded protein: CASTQRRQNYEQYF.

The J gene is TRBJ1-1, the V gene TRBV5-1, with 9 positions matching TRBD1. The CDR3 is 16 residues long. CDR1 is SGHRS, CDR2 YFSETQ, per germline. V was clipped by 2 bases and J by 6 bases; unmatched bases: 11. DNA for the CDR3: TGCGCCAGCAGCTTACCCTCGGGGGACAGGGTCGCTGAAGCTTTCTTT. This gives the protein CASSLPSGDRVAEAFF.

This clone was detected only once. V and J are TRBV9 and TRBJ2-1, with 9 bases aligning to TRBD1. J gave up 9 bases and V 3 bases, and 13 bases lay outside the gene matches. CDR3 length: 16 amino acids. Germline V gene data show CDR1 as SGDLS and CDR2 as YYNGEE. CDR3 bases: TGTGCCAGCAGCGCCGAGGGGGACAGGGAGTTTGGTGAGCAGTTCTTC. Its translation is CASSAEGDREFGEQFF.

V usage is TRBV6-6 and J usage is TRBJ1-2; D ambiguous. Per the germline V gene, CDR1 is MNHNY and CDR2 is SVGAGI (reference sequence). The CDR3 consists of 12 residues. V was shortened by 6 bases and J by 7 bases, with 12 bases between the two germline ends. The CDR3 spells CASRAGWGGYTF. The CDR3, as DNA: TGTGCCAGCAGGGCGGGGTGGGGTGGCTACACCTTC.

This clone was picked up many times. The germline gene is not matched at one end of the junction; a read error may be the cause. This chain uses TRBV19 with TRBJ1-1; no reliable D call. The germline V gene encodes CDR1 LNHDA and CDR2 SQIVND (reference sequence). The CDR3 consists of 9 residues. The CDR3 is CASGSSQTF. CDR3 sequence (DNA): TGTGCCAGTGGGAGTTCACAGACCTTT.

This CDR3 is CASSSFTLNEQFF. In DNA, the CDR3 is TGTGCCAGCAGCTCCTTTACCCTAAATGAGCAGTTCTTC. This chain links TRBV7-3 with TRBJ2-1, with no clear D. Germline-derived CDR1 and CDR2 are SGHTA and FQGTGA. V shed 4 bases and J shed 7 bases, with 11 bases lying between them. The CDR3 loop spans 13 amino acids.

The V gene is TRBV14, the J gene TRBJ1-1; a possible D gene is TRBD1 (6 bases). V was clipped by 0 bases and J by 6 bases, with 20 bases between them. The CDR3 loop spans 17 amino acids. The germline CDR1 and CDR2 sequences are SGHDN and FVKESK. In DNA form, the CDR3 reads TGTGCCAGCAGCCAAGATATGGACGGGACATTCTGGTCTGAAGCTTTCTTT. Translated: CASSQDMDGTFWSEAFF.

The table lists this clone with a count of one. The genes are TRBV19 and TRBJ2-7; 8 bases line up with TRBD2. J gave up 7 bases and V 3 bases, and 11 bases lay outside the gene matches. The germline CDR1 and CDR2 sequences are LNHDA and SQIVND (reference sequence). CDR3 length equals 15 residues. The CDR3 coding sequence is TGTGCCAGTAGTATGATGGCGGGAGGTCCGGGGGAGCAGTACTTC. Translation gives CASSMMAGGPGEQYF.

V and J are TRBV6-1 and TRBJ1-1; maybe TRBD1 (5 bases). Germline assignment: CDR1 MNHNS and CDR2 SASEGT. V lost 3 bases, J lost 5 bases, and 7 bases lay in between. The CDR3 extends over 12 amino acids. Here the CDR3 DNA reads TGTGCCAGCAGTGACAGGGTTACTGAAGCTTTCTTT. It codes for CASSDRVTEAFF.

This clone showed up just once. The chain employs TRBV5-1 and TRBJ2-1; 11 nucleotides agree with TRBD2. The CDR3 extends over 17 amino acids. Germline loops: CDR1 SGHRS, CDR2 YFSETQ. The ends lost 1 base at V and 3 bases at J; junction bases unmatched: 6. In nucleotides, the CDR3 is TGCGCCAGCAGCTTGTGGAGAACTAGCGGGAGCTACAATGAGCAGTTCTTC. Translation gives CASSLWRTSGSYNEQFF.

The CDR3 loop is CASSIVQEGYGEQFF. The DNA for the CDR3 is TGTGCCAGTAGTATAGTTCAGGAGGGTTACGGTGAGCAGTTCTTC. The chain employs TRBV19 and TRBJ2-1, with D tentatively TRBD2 (6 bases). Trimming removed 1 base at V and 9 bases at J, with 16 bases between. This CDR3 comprises 15 residues. From germline, CDR1 is LNHDA and CDR2 SQIVND (reference sequence).

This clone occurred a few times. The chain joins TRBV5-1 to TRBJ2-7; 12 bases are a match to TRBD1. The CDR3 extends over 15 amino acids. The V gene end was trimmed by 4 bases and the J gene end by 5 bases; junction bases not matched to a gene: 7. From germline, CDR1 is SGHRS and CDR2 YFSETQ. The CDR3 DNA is TGCGCCAGCAGCATCTCGGGACAGGGGGCCCACGAGCAGTACTTC. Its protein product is CASSISGQGAHEQYF.

The CDR3 DNA reads as TGTGCCTGGAGTGACAGGGAGCGGGGAGCTTTCTTT. Translation: CAWSDRERGAFF. The chain employs TRBV30 and TRBJ1-1, with a tentative D call TRBD1 (6 bases). This CDR3 comprises 12 residues. Trimming took 1 base from V and 10 from J, leaving 13 bases between them. Germline lookup yields CDR1 GTSNPN and CDR2 SVGIG (reference sequence). Drawing the rest from reference TRBV30 and TRBJ1-1, the complete variable domain is SQTIHQWPATLVQPVGSPLSLECTVEGTSNPNLYWYRQAAGRGLQLLFYSVGIGQISSEVPQNLSASRPQDRQFILSSKKLLLSDSGFYLCAWSDRERGAFFGQGTRLTVV.

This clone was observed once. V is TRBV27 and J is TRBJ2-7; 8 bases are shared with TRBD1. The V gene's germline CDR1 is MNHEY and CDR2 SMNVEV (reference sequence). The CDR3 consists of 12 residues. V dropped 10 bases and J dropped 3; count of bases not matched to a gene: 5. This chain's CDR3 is CATRTGIYEQYF. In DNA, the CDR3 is TGTGCCACCAGGACAGGGATCTACGAGCAGTACTTC.

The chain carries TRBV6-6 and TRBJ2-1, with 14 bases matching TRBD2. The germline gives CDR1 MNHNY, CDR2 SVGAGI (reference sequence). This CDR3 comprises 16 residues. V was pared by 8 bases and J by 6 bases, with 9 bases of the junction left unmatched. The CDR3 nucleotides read TGTGCCAGCGCAACCCCGGGACTAGCGGGAGCCAATGAGCAGTTCTTC. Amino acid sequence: CASATPGLAGANEQFF.

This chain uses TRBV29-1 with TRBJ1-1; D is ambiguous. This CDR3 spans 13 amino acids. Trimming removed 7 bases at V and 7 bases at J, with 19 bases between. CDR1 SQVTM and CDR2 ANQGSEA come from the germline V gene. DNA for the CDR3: TGCAGCGCCTTAAAGCGAAGGGAGGGTGAAGCTTTCTTT. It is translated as CSALKRREGEAFF.

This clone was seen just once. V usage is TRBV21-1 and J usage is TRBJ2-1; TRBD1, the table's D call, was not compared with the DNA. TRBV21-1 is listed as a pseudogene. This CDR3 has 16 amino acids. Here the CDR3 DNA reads TGTGCCAGCAGCAAAGGACGACAGGGGTCGTGGGGTGAGCAGTTCTTC. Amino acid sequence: CASSKGRQGSWGEQFF.

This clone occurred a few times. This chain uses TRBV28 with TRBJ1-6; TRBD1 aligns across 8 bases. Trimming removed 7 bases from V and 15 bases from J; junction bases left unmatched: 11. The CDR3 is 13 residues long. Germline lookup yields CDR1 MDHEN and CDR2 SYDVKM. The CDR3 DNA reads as TGTGCCAGCATCGGGACAGGCCCTTCGTTCCTCCACTTT. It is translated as CASIGTGPSFLHF.

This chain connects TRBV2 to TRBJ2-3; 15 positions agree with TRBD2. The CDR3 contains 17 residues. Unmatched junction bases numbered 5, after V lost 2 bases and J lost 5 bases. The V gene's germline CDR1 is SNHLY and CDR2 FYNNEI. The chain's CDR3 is CASSERTSGRARDTQYF. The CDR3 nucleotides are TGTGCCAGCAGTGAAAGGACTAGCGGGAGGGCCAGAGATACGCAGTATTTT.

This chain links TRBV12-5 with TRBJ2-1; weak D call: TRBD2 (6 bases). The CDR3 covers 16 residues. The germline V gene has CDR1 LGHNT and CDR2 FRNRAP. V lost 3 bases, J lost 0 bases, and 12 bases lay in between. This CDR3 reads CASGFSGGSSYNEQFF. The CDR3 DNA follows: TGTGCTAGTGGTTTTTCCGGGGGTAGCTCCTACAATGAGCAGTTCTTC.

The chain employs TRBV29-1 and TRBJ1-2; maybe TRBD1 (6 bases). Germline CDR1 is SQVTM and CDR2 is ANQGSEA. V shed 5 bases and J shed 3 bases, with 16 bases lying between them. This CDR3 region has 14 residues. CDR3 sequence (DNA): TGCAGCGTTTCGTCGACAGGCCCCCACTATGGCTACACCTTC. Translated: CSVSSTGPHYGYTF.

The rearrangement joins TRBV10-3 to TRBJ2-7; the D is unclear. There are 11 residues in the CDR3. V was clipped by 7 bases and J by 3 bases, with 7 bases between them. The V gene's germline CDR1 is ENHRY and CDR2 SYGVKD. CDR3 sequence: CAIKNSYEQYF. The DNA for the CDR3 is TGTGCCATCAAGAACAGCTACGAGCAGTACTTC.

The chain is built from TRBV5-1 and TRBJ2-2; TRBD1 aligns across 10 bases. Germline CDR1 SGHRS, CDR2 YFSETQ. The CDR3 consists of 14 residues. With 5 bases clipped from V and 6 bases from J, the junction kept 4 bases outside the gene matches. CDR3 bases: TGCGCCAGCAGGACAGGGGGCGTCTCCGGGGAGCTGTTTTTT. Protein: CASRTGGVSGELFF.

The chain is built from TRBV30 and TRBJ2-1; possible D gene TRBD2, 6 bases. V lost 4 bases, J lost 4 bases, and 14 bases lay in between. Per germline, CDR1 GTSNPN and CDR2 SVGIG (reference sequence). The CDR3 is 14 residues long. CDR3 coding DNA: TGTGCCTGGAACCCGACTAGGGAGTACAATGAGCAGTTCTTC. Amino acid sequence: CAWNPTREYNEQFF.

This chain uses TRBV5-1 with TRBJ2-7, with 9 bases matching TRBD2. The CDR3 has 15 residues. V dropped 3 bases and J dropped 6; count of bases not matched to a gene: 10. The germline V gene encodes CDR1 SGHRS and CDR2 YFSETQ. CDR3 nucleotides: TGCGCCAGCAGCTCTGGTGTAGCGGGAGTAAGCGAGCAGTACTTC. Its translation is CASSSGVAGVSEQYF.

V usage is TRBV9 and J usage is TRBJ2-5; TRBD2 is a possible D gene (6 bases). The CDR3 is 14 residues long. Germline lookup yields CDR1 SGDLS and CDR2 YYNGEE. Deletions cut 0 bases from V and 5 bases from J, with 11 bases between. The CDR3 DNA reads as TGTGCCAGCAGCGTAGCGACGGCGGGGGAGACCCAGTACTTC. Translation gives CASSVATAGETQYF.